The rows below give T cell receptor delta chains drawn from one sample of a study of gamma-delta chains in newborns, infants, children. TCRdb redid clone calling on the reads using CATT. The data hold more than 9,000 delta-chain clones, with approximately 9.5% observed a single time. Input material: blood. Source of these receptors: a child who was a newborn, infant or young child, either healthy, febrile or measles-vaccinated (not recorded which). The CDR3 runs from the conserved cysteine through the conserved F or W. The D gene is left open where the match is weak. Expanded clones are given a class, and other clones once, few, many or no size at all.

TRDV1	few	TRDJ1	NA	TGTGCTCTTGGGGAACTAACGCTACACCCCTGGGGATTCGAGGGCGATAAACTCATCTTT	CALGELTLHPWGFEGDKLIF
TRDV2	NA	TRDJ3	TRDD3	TGTGCCTGTGACCACTGGGGGACCTGGGACACCCGACAGATGTTTTTC	CACDHWGTWDTRQMFF
TRDV2	few	TRDJ2	TRDD3	TGTGCCTGTGACACTTTGGGGGATACAGCACAACTCTTCTTT	CACDTLGDTAQLFF
TRDV2	NA	TRDJ3	NA	TGTGCCTGTGACACCTGGGGGCGAAACTCCTGGGACACCCGACAGATGTTTTTC	CACDTWGRNSWDTRQMFF
TRDV2	NA	TRDJ1	TRDD3	TGTGCCTGTGACCACGTAGTACTGGGGGATAACAGATTCGATAAACTCATCTTT	CACDHVVLGDNRFDKLIF
TRDV1	few	TRDJ2	TRDD3	TGTGCTCTTGGGGAATCCGAGTTTTGGAGTACGGTATTGGGAGGGATACATCTTTCCGTAACGGCACAACTCTTCTTT	CALGESEFWSTVLGGIHLSVTAQLFF
TRDV2	NA	TRDJ3	TRDD3	TGTGCCTGTGACAAGCTGGCTGGGGGATACGCGAACTCCTGGGACACCCGACAGATGTTTTTC	CACDKLAGGYANSWDTRQMFF
TRDV2	NA	TRDJ1	NA	TGTGCCTGTGACACCGTTGGCGTCGCACCCGATAAACTCATCTTT	CACDTVGVAPDKLIF
TRDV2	few	TRDJ3	TRDD3	TGTGCCTGTGACATTTTAGCTGGGGGAATCTCCTGGGACACCCGACAGATGTTTTTC	CACDILAGGISWDTRQMFF
TRDV2	medium-sized	TRDJ1	TRDD3	TGTGCCTGTGACACCGTAGGGGGATACGCGAGTGGCACCGATAAACTCATCTTT	CACDTVGGYASGTDKLIF
TRDV2	few	TRDJ1	NA	TGCGCCTGTGACACCGTGATAGGTCGCGATAAACTCATCTTT	CACDTVIGRDKLIF
TRDV2	few	TRDJ3	TRDD3	TGTGCCTGTGACACCGTTACTGGGGGATACACCAACTCCTGGGACACCCGACAGATGTTTTTC	CACDTVTGGYTNSWDTRQMFF
TRDV2	few	TRDJ2	TRDD3	TGTGCCTGTGACACCGCATGGGGGGATATTACCCTGACAGCACAACTCTTCTTT	CACDTAWGDITLTAQLFF
TRDV2	few	TRDJ3	TRDD3	TGTGCCTGTGACCCACTGGGGGATAGGCGGAGCTCCTGGGACACCCGACAGATGTTTTTC	CACDPLGDRRSSWDTRQMFF
TRDV2	NA	TRDJ1	TRDD3	TGTGCCTGTGACACTTTATACTGGGGGACCTCCGAGTACACCGATAAACTCATCTTT	CACDTLYWGTSEYTDKLIF
TRDV2	few	TRDJ3	TRDD3	TGTGCCTGTGACACTACTGGGGGATATTGGGACACCCGACAGATGTTTTTC	CACDTTGGYWDTRQMFF
TRDV2	few	TRDJ1	TRDD3	TGTGCCTGTGACACCGTAGGATCTACTGGGGGATATTGGACCGACAAACTCATCTTT	CACDTVGSTGGYWTDKLIF
TRDV2	few	TRDJ1	NA	TGTGCCTGCGGCACCGTACAGGGGGCCCCACGCCGGTACACCGATAAACTCATCTTT	CACGTVQGAPRRYTDKLIF
TRDV2	few	TRDJ3	TRDD3	TGTGCCTGTGACACCGCCTGGGGGGCCCACTCCTGGGACACCCGACAGATGTTTTTC	CACDTAWGAHSWDTRQMFF
TRDV2	large	TRDJ1	TRDD3	TGTGCCTGTGACGCCTTACTGGGGCGGACCGATAAACTCATCTTT	CACDALLGRTDKLIF
TRDV2	NA	TRDJ1	TRDD3	TGTGCCTGTGACAAACTGGGGGATAAAAAGTTAGATAAACTCATCTTT	CACDKLGDKKLDKLIF
TRDV2	few	TRDJ3	TRDD3	TGTGCCTGTGACACCTGGGGGATACGCTCCTGGGACACCCGACAGATGTTTTTC	CACDTWGIRSWDTRQMFF
TRDV1	NA	TRDJ1	NA	TGTGCTCTTGGGGAATTCGGGGATGATACCGATAAACTCATTTTT	CALGEFGDDTDKLIF
TRDV2	few	TRDJ1	TRDD3	TGTGCCTGTGACACCGAATTTGGGGGATACGCGCGCACGACCGATAAACTCATCTTT	CACDTEFGGYARTTDKLIF
TRDV2	few	TRDJ3	TRDD3	TGTGCCTGTGACACCGTGATGGGGGAAAGCTCCTGGGACACCCGACAGATGTTTTTC	CACDTVMGESSWDTRQMFF
TRDV2	few	TRDJ1	NA	TGTGCCTGTGACACCCTCATCGCCTCTGGACACACCGATAAACTCATCTTT	CACDTLIASGHTDKLIF
TRDV2	NA	TRDJ3	TRDD3	TGTGCCTGTGACCCTACTGGGGGCCCATCCTGGGACACCCGACAGATGTTTTTC	CACDPTGGPSWDTRQMFF
TRDV2	large	TRDJ2	NA	TGTGCCTGTGACACCTGGGGGACAGCACAACTCTTCTTT	CACDTWGTAQLFF
TRDV2	NA	TRDJ3	TRDD3	TGTGCCTGTGACTCCGCCCTGGGGGCTACATCCTGGGACACCCGACAGATGTTTTTC	CACDSALGATSWDTRQMFF
TRDV2	NA	TRDJ1	TRDD3	TGTGCCTGTGACACCGTAGGATCTACTGGGGGATATTGGACCAATAAACTCATCTTT	CACDTVGSTGGYWTNKLIF
TRDV2	medium-sized	TRDJ2	TRDD3	TGTGCCTGTGACAGCTGGGGGACTTTGACAGCACAACTCTTCTTT	CACDSWGTLTAQLFF
TRDV2	NA	TRDJ3	TRDD3	TGTGCCTGTGGCACCGTAGGTAGTACTACTGGGGGATCCAGCTCCTGGGACACCCGACAGATGTTTTTC	CACGTVGSTTGGSSSWDTRQMFF
TRDV2	NA	TRDJ3	TRDD3	TGTGCCTGTGACACCCCTGGGGGATCCAGCTCCTGGGACACCCGACAGATGTTTTTC	CACDTPGGSSSWDTRQMFF
TRDV2	few	TRDJ1	NA	TGTGCCTGTGACACCGTGGGGTCAACCGATAAACTCATCTTT	CACDTVGSTDKLIF
TRDV2	few	TRDJ3	TRDD3	TGTGCCTGTGACTCTGGGGGACCCTTCTCCTGGGACACCCGACAGATGTTTTTC	CACDSGGPFSWDTRQMFF
TRDV2	few	TRDJ1	NA	TGTGCCTGTGACATCCTGGCGGGTGGAGTCACCGATAAACTCATCTTT	CACDILAGGVTDKLIF
TRDV2	NA	TRDJ3	TRDD3	TGTGCCTGTGACACCGTAAAAACGCTGGGGGATACCCCCTGGGACACCCGACAGATGTTTTTC	CACDTVKTLGDTPWDTRQMFF
TRDV2	few	TRDJ3	TRDD3	TGTGCCTGTGACCCACTTCGTACTGGGGGATACTCCTGGGACACCCGACAGATGTTTTTC	CACDPLRTGGYSWDTRQMFF
TRDV2	few	TRDJ3	NA	TGTGCCTGTGACACCCCTTCGGACCCGTCAGTTGCCTCCTGGGACACCCGACAGATGTTTTTC	CACDTPSDPSVASWDTRQMFF
TRDV2	NA	TRDJ3	TRDD3	TGTGCCTGTGCTGGGGGATACGACTGGGACACCCGACAGATGTTTTTC	CACAGGYDWDTRQMFF
TRDV1	NA	TRDJ1	NA	TGTGCTCTTGGGGAATTCGGCCGGTTTCCCAAGGATAAACTCATCTTT	CALGEFGRFPKDKLIF
TRDV2	NA	TRDJ3	TRDD3	TGTGCCTGTGACCCCCCTGCTGGGGGTATGAGCTCCTGTGACACCCGACAGATGTTTTTC	CACDPPAGGMSSCDTRQMFF
TRDV1	medium-sized	TRDJ1	NA	TGTGCTCTTGGGGAACCAAAAGGTAGGGGTACCGATAAACTCATCTTT	CALGEPKGRGTDKLIF
TRDV2	few	TRDJ3	TRDD3	TGTGCCTGTGACAAGGCGACTGGGGGTCGGCTTAGCTCCTGGGACACCCGACAGATGTTTTTC	CACDKATGGRLSSWDTRQMFF
TRDV1	few	TRDJ1	NA	TGTGCTCTTGGGGAGTCCCGATTGGCGGATCCCGCGTATACCGATAAACTCATCTTT	CALGESRLADPAYTDKLIF
TRDV2	few	TRDJ1	NA	TGTGCCTGTAACGTTATGACGAGTACTGGCGCCACAGTCCCATACACCGATAAGCTCATCTTT	CACNVMTSTGATVPYTDKLIF
TRDV2	medium-sized	TRDJ1	TRDD3	TGTGCCTGTGACCGAGTTTCCGCTGGGGGATACAGGGCCGATAAACTCATCTTT	CACDRVSAGGYRADKLIF
TRDV2	few	TRDJ3	TRDD3	TGTGCCTGTGACACCGTACTGGGGAAAAGCTCCTGGGACACCCGACAGATGTTTTTC	CACDTVLGKSSWDTRQMFF
TRDV2	medium-sized	TRDJ1	NA	TGTGCCTGTGACACCGTTGGGTCTTTCGATAAACTCATCTTT	CACDTVGSFDKLIF
TRDV2	NA	TRDJ1	TRDD3	TGTGCCTGTGAGGACATCACTGGGGGTTCCACCGATAAACTCATCTTT	CACEDITGGSTDKLIF
TRDV2	NA	TRDJ1	TRDD3	TGTGCCTGTGACTCTATCCCACTACTGGGGGAAAATCTTTACACCGATAAACTCATCTTT	CACDSIPLLGENLYTDKLIF
TRDV1	NA	TRDJ1	TRDD3	TGTGCTCTTGGGCCGTACTGGGGGCCTACCGATAAACTCATCTTT	CALGPYWGPTDKLIF
TRDV2	few	TRDJ1	TRDD3	TGTGCCTGTGACACCGTCGTAATGGGGGATACGGAACTCATCTTT	CACDTVVMGDTELIF